Below are 8 T cell receptor beta chains sequenced from a single sample in a study of patients and donors after allogeneic stem cell transplantation. TCRdb recomputed calls from the RT-PCR reads with MiXCR, one row per CDR3 protein. This sample has about 200,000 distinct CDR3 sequences; around two fifths occur once, and the top ten carry 33%. What was sequenced was blood, either unsorted or a sorted T cell fraction (not recorded which). The receptors were gathered from a human donor who was either an allogeneic HSCT recipient or a stem cell or donor lymphocyte infusion donor (not recorded which). It is not recorded whose cells these are; they may come from a transplant donor.

This clonotype has a handful of counts. The CDR3 DNA reads TGTGCCAGTAGTATTTCCGGGTCAGCTAATGAAAAACTGTTTTTT. It encodes CASSISGSANEKLFF. The chain joins TRBV19 to TRBJ1-4; D is unclear. The CDR3 totals 15 residues. Looked up from germline, CDR1 is LNHDA and CDR2 is SQIVND (reference sequence). Trimming shortened V by 3 bases and J by 3 bases, and 11 bases separated the two germline ends.

Worth noting for this clonotype: One end of the junction varies from germline; a read error may be responsible. This rearrangement joins TRBV4-2 to TRBJ1-2; the D gene is possibly TRBD1 (6 bases). Germline CDR1 is LGHNA and CDR2 is YNFKEQ. The CDR3 runs to 17 residues. CDR3 sequence (DNA): TGTGCTAGCAGCCAAGGAGGGGGGGAGGCCCAGAACTATGGCTACACCTTC. Translation gives CASSQGGGEAQNYGYTF.

V usage is TRBV12-3 or TRBV12-4 and J usage is TRBJ2-2; D perhaps matches TRBD2 (6 bases). With 0 bases removed from V and 4 bases from J, the gap between germline ends came to 12 bases. CDR3 length: 16 residues. The CDR3 loop is CASSLAGEVGTGELFF. The DNA for the CDR3 is TGTGCCAGCAGTTTAGCAGGGGAGGTGGGCACCGGGGAGCTGTTTTTT.

The chain is built from TRBV12-3 or TRBV12-4 and TRBJ2-5, with D perhaps TRBD1 or TRBD2 (5 bases each). V lost 5 bases and J 5 bases, leaving 15 bases between the germline ends. The CDR3 extends over 14 amino acids. The CDR3 coding sequence is TGTGCCAGCAGTAGCCTGGGGGATGGGGAGACCCAGTACTTC. Amino acid sequence: CASSSLGDGETQYF.

This clonotype was observed a few times. The chain recombines TRBV7-2 with TRBJ1-6, with D maybe TRBD1 (6 bases). CDR3 length: 16 amino acids. The V gene's germline CDR1 is SGHTA and CDR2 FQGNSA. The V and J ends lost 4 bases and 11 bases respectively, with 21 bases between them. The CDR3 region is CASSSRRDNPFPPLHF. In nucleotides, the CDR3 is TGTGCCAGCAGCTCCCGGCGGGACAATCCCTTCCCACCCCTCCACTTT.

This clonotype appeared a few times. V usage is TRBV29-1 and J usage is TRBJ2-7; maybe TRBD2 (7 bases). The CDR3 runs to 12 residues. The germline V gene has CDR1 SQVTM and CDR2 ANQGSEA. Trimming removed 3 bases from V and 6 bases from J, with 12 bases in between. DNA of the CDR3: TGCAGCGTTGACGGGGGGCTTGGCGAGCAGTACTTC. It codes for CSVDGGLGEQYF.

V is TRBV29-1 and J is TRBJ2-1, with 7 bases matching TRBD2. The CDR3 length is 14 residues. The junction had 8 bases not matched to a gene; V was cut back by 7 bases and J by 2 bases. CDR1 and CDR2 from the germline V gene are SQVTM and ANQGSEA. The CDR3 region is CSGLGSGAYNEQFF. CDR3 sequence (DNA): TGCAGCGGTCTAGGGAGCGGGGCCTACAATGAGCAGTTCTTC.

The chain combines TRBV5-8 with TRBJ1-1, with D possibly matching TRBD1 (5 bases). Looked up from germline, CDR1 is SGHTS and CDR2 is YDEGEE. The V gene lost 7 bases and the J gene lost 4 bases, with 17 bases spanning the gap. The CDR3 is 14 residues long. In DNA, the CDR3 is TGTGCCAGCTGGGGACTTCGCATTAGCACTGAAGCTTTCTTT. Translating it yields CASWGLRISTEAFF.